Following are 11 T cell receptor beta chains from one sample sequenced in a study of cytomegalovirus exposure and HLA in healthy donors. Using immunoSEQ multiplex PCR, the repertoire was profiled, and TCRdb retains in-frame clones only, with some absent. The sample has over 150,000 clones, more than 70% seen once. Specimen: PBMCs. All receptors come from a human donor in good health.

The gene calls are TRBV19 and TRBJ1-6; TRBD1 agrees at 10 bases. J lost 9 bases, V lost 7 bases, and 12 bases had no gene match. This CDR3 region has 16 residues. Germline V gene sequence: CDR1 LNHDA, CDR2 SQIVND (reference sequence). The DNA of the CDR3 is TGTGCCAGTACCCTCGTTCCGGGACAGGGGAGTTCACCCCTCCACTTT. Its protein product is CASTLVPGQGSSPLHF.

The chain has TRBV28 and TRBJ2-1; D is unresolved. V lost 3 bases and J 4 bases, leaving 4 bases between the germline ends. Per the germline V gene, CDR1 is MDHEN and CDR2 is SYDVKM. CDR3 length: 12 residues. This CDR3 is CASSFLYNEQFF. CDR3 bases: TGTGCCAGCAGTTTTTTATACAATGAGCAGTTCTTC.

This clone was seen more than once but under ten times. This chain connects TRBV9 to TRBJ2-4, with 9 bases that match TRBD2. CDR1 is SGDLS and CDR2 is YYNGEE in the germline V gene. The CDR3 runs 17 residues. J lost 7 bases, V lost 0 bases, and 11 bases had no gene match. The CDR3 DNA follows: TGTGCCAGCAGCGTAGGAGCGGGAGGCCCCCGGGTTAACATTCAGTACTTC. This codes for CASSVGAGGPRVNIQYF.

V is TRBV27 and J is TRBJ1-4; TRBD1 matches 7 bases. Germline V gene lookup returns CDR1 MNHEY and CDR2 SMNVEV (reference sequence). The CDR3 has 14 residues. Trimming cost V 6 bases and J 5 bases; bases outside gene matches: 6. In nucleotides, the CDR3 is TGTGCCAGCAGGGACAGGCTGTCGAATGAAAAACTGTTTTTT. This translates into CASRDRLSNEKLFF.

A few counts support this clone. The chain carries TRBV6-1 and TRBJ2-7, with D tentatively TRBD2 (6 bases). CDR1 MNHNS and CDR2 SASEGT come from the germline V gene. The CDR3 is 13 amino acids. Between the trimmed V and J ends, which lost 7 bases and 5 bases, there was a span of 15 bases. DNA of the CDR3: TGTGCCAGCACCATTAGCGGTGGGGACGAGCAGTACTTC. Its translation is CASTISGGDEQYF.

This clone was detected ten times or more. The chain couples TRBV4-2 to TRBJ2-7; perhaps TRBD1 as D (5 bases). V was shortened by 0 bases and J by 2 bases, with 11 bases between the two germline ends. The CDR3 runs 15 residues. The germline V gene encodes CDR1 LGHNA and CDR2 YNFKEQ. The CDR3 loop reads CASSQEGAAPYEQYF. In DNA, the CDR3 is TGTGCCAGCAGCCAAGAAGGGGCAGCCCCCTACGAGCAGTACTTC.

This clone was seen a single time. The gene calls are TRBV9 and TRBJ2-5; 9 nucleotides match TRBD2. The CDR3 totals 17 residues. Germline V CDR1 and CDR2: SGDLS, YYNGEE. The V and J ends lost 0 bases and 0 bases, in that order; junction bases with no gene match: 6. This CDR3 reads CASSVGGTSGHQETQYF. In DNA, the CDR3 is TGTGCCAGCAGCGTAGGGGGAACTAGCGGGCACCAAGAGACCCAGTACTTC.

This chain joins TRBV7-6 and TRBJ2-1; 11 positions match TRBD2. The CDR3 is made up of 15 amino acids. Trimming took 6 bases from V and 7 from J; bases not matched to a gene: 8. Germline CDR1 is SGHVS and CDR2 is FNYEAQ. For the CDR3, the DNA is TGTGCCAGCAGGTCTACTAGCGGGAGTCGGAATGAGCAGTTCTTC. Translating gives CASRSTSGSRNEQFF.

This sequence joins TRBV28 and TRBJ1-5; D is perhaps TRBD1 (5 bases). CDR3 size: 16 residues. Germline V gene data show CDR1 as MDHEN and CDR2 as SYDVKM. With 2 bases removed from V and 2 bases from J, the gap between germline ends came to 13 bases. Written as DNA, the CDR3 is TGTGCCAGCAGTTTAACACCTCAGGGTGGCAATCAGCCCCAGCATTTT. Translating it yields CASSLTPQGGNQPQHF.

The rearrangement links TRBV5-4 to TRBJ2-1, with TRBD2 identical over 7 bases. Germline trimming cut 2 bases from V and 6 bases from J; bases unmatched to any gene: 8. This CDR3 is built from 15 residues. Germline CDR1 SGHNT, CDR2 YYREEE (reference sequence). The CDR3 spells CASSFRSGDRNEQFF. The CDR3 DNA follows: TGTGCCAGCAGCTTCCGGAGCGGGGACCGCAATGAGCAGTTCTTC.

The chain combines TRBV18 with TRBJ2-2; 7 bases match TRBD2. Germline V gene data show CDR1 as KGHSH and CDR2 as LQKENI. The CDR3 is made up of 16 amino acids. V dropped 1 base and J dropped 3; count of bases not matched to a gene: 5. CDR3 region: CASSPRGGRDTGELFF. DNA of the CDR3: TGTGCCAGCTCACCACGGGGAGGGAGAGACACCGGGGAGCTGTTTTTT.